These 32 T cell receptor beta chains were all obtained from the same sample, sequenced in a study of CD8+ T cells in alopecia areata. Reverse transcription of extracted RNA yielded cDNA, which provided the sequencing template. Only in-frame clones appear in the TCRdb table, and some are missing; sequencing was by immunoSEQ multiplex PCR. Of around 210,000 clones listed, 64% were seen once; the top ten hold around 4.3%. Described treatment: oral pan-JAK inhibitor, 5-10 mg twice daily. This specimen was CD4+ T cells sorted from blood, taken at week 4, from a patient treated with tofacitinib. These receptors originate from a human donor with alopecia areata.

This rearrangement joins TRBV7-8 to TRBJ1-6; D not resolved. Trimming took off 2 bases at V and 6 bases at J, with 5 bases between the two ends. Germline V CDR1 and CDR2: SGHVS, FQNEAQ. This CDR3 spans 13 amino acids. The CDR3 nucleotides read TGTGCCAGCAGCTTATCGGGTAATTCACCCCTCCACTTT. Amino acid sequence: CASSLSGNSPLHF. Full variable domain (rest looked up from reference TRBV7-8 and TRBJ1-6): GAGVSQSPRYKVAKRGQDVALRCDPISGHVSLFWYQQALGQGPEFLTYFQNEAQLDKSGLPSDRFFAERPEGSVSTLKIQRTQQEDSAVYLCASSLSGNSPLHFGNGTRLTVT.

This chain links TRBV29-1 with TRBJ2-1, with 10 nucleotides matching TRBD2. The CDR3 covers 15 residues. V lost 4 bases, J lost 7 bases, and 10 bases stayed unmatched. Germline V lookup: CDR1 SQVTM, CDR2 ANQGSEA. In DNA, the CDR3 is TGCAGCGTTGTTCCGGGACTAGCGACTAGAAATGAGCAGTTCTTC. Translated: CSVVPGLATRNEQFF.

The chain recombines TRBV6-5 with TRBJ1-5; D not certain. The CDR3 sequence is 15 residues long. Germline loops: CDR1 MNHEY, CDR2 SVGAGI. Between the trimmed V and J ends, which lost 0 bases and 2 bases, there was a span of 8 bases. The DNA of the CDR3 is TGTGCCAGCAGTTACTCCGGAGACGGCAATCAGCCCCAGCATTTT. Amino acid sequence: CASSYSGDGNQPQHF.

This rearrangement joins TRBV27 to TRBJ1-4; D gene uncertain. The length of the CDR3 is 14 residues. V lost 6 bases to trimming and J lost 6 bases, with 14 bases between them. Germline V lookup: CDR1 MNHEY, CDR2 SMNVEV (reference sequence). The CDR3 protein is CASSPFKGDEKLFF. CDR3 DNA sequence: TGTGCCAGCAGCCCGTTTAAGGGCGATGAAAAACTGTTTTTT.

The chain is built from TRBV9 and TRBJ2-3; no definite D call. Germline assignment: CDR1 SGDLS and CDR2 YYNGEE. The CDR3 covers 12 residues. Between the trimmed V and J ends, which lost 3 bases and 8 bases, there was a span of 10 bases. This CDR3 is CASSGSLGTQYF. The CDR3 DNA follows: TGTGCCAGCAGCGGATCTCTCGGTACGCAGTATTTT.

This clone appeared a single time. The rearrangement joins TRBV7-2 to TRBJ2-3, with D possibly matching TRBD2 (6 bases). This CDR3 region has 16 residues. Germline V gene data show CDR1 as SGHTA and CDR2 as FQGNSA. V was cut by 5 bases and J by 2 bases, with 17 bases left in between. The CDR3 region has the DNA TGTGCCAGCAGCCCAGTCTGGGGGAGGTACACAGATACGCAGTATTTT. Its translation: CASSPVWGRYTDTQYF.

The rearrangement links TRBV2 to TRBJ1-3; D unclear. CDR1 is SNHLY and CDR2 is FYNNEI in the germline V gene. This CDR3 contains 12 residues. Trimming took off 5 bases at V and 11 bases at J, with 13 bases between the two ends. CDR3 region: CASSLRNEAIYF. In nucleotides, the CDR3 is TGTGCCAGCAGTCTCCGGAATGAGGCCATATATTTT.

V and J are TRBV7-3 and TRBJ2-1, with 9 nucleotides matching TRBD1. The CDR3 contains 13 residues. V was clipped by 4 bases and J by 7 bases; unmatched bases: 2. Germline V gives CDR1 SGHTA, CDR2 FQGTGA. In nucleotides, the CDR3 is TGTGCCAGCAGCTCACAGGGGGCGAATGAGCAGTTCTTC. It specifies CASSSQGANEQFF.

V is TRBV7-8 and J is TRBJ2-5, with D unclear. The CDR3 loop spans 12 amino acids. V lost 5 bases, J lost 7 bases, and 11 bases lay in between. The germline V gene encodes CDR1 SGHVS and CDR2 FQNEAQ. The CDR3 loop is CASSPEVGTQYF. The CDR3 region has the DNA TGTGCCAGCAGCCCCGAGGTGGGGACCCAGTACTTC.

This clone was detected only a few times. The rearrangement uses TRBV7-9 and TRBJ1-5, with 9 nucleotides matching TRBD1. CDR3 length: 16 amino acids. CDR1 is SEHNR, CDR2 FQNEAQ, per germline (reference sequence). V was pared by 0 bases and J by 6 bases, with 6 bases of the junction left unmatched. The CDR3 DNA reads TGTGCCAGCAGCTTAGCCGGACAGGGGAGGCGTCAGCCCCAGCATTTT. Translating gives CASSLAGQGRRQPQHF.

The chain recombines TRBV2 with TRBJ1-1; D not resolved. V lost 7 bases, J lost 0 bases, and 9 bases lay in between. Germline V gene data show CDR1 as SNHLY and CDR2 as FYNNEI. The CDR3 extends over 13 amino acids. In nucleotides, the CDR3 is TGTGCCAGCAACGGTTACGTGAACACTGAAGCTTTCTTT. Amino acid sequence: CASNGYVNTEAFF.

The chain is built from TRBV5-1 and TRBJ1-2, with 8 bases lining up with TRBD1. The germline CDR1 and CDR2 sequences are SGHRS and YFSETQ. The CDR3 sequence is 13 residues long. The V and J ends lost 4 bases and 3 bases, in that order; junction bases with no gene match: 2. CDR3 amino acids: CASSRTGHYGYTF. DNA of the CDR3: TGCGCCAGCAGCCGGACAGGGCACTATGGCTACACCTTC.

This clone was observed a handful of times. CDR3 in DNA: TGTGCTAGTGGTCCCGGGACAGGCCCACAAGAGACCCAGTACTTC. Translating it yields CASGPGTGPQETQYF. This chain uses TRBV12-5 with TRBJ2-5; the match to TRBD1 covers 8 bases. This CDR3 comprises 15 residues. Per the germline V gene, CDR1 is LGHNT and CDR2 is FRNRAP. Trimming cost V 5 bases and J 2 bases; bases outside gene matches: 7.

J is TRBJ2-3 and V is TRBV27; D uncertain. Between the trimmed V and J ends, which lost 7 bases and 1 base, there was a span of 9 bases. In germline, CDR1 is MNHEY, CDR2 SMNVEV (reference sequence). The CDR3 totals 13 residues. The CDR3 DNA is TGTGCCAGCAAGTTATTCGGCACAGATACGCAGTATTTT. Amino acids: CASKLFGTDTQYF.

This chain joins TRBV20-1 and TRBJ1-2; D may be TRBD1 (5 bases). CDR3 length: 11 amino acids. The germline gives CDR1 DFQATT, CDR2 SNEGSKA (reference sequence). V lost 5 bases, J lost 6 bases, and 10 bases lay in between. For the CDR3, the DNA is TGCAGTGCTGCAGGGAATGATGGCTACACCTTC. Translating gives CSAAGNDGYTF.

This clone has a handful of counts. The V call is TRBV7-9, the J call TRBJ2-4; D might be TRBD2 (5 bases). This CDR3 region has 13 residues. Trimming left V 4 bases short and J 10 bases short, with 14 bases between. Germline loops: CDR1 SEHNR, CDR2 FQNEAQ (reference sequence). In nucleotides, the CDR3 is TGTGCCAGCAGCTCGGACGGCGGAGGAATTCAGTACTTC. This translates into CASSSDGGGIQYF.

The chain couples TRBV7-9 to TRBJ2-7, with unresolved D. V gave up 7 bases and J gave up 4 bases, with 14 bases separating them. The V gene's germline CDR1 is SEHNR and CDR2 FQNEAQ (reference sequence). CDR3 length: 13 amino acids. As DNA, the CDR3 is TGTGCCAGCACCGACTCCGACAAGTACGAGCAGTACTTC. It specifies CASTDSDKYEQYF.

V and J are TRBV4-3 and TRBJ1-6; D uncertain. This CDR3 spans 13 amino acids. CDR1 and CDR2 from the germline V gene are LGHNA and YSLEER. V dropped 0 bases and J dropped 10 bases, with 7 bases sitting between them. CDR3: CASSQDRKSPLHF. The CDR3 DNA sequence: TGCGCCAGCAGCCAAGATAGAAAGTCACCCCTCCACTTT.

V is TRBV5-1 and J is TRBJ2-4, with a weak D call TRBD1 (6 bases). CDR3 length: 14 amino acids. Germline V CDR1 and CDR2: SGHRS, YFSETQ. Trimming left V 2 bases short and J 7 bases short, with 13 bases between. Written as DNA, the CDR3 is TGCGCCAGCAGCTTAGGAGGACAGAGGAACATTCAGTACTTC. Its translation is CASSLGGQRNIQYF.

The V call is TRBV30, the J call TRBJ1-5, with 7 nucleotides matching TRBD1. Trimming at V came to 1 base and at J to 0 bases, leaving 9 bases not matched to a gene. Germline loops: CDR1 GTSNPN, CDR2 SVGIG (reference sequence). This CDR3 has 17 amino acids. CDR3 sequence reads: CAWSENRGRYSNQPQHF. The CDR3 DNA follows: TGTGCCTGGAGTGAAAACAGGGGACGCTATAGCAATCAGCCCCAGCATTTT.

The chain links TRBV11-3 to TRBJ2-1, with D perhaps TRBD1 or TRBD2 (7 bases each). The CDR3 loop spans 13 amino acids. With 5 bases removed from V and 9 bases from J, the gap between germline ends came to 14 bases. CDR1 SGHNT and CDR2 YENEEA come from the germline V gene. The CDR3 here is CASSVTGEGEQFF. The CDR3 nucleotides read TGTGCCAGCAGCGTCACAGGGGAGGGTGAGCAGTTCTTC.

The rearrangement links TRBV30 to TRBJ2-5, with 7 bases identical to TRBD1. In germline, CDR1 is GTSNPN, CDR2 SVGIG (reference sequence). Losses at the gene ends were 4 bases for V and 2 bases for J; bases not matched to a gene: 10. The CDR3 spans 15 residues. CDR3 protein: CAWISRTGGQETQYF. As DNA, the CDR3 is TGTGCCTGGATAAGTAGGACAGGAGGACAAGAGACCCAGTACTTC.

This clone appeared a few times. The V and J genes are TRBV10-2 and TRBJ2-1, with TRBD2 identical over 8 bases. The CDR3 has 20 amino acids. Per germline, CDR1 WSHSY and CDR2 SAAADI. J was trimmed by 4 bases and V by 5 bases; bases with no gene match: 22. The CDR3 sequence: CASSRGPDPFQRGLYNEQFF. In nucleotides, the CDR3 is TGCGCCAGCAGTCGAGGGCCGGACCCATTCCAGCGGGGGCTTTACAATGAGCAGTTCTTC.

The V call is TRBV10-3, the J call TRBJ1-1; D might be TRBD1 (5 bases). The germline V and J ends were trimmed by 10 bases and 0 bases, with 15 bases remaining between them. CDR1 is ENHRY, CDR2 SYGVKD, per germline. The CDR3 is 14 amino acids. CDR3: CATRAAAMNTEAFF. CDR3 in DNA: TGTGCCACCAGGGCGGCGGCCATGAACACTGAAGCTTTCTTT.

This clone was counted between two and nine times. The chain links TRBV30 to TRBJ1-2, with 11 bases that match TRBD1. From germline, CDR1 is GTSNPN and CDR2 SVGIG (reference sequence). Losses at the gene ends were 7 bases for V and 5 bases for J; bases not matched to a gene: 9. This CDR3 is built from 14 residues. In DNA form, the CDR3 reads TGTGCCTTCAGCGGACAGGGGGCGTTTTATGGCTACACCTTC. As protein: CAFSGQGAFYGYTF.

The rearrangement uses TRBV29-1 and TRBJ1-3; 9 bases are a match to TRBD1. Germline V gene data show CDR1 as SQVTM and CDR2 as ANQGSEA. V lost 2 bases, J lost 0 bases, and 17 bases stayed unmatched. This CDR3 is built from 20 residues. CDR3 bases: TGCAGCGTTGAAAGCCCCCTCCGGGACAGGGAGGGCCACTCTGGAAACACCATATATTTT. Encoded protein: CSVESPLRDREGHSGNTIYF.

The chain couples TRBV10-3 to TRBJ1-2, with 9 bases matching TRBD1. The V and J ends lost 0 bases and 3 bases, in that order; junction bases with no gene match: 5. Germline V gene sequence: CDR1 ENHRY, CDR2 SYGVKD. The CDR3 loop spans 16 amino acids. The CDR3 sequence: CAISESRTGADYGYTF. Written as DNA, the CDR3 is TGTGCCATCAGTGAGTCGAGGACAGGGGCGGACTATGGCTACACCTTC.

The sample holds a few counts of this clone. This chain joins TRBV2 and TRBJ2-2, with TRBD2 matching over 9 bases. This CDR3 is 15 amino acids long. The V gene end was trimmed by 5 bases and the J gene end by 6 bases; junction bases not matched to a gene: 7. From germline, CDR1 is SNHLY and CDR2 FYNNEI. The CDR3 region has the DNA TGTGCCAGCAGTCCTAGCGGGGTGGGGTCCGGGGAGCTGTTTTTT. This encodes CASSPSGVGSGELFF. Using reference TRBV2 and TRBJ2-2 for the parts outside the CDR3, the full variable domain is EPEVTQTPSHQVTQMGQEVILRCVPISNHLYFYWYRQILGQKVEFLVSFYNNEISEKSEIFDDQFSVERPDGSNFTLKIRSTKLEDSAMYFCASSPSGVGSGELFFGEGSRLTVL.

As DNA, the CDR3 is TGTGCCAGCAGCCGAACAGGGGGCACTGAAGCTTTCTTT. Translated, it gives CASSRTGGTEAFF. The rearrangement uses TRBV7-9 and TRBJ1-1; 8 nucleotides agree with TRBD1. CDR1 is SEHNR, CDR2 FQNEAQ, per germline (reference sequence). Unmatched junction bases numbered 3, after V lost 5 bases and J lost 4 bases. This CDR3 contains 13 residues.

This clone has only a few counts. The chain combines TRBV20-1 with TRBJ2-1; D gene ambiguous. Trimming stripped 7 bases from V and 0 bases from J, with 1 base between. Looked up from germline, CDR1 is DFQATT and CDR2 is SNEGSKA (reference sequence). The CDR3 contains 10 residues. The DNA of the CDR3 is TGCAGTGGCTCCTACAATGAGCAGTTCTTC. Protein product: CSGSYNEQFF.

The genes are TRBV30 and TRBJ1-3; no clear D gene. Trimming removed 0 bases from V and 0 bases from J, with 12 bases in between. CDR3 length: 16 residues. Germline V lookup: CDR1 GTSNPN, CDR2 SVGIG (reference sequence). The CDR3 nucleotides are TGTGCCTGGAGTGTAGACAAGATGAGCTCTGGAAACACCATATATTTT. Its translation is CAWSVDKMSSGNTIYF.

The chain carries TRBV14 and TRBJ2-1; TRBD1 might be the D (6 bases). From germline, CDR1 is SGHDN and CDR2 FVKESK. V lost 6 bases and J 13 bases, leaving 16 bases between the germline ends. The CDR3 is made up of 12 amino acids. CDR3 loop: CASSRYPDRQFF. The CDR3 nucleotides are TGTGCCAGCAGTCGATACCCGGACAGACAGTTCTTC.